This entry lists 6 T cell receptor beta chains sequenced from one sample in a study of blood T cell repertoires in COVID-19. The table came from immunoSEQ multiplex PCR; TCRdb's copy has only in-frame clones and leaves some out. This sample has around 200,000 clones, with 86% found just once. Sequenced sample: PBMCs or T cells enriched from blood (not recorded which). These receptor sequences come from a man in his forties with acute COVID-19.

The sample holds one count of this clone. V gene TRBV6-5 combines with J gene TRBJ2-3, with a possible D match to TRBD2 (5 bases). V gave up 2 bases and J gave up 1 base, with 10 bases separating them. This CDR3 contains 15 residues. The germline CDR1 and CDR2 sequences are MNHEY and SVGAGI. The CDR3 DNA reads as TGTGCCAGCAGTTACAGTTTCGGGGGCACAGATACGCAGTATTTT. Translated, it gives CASSYSFGGTDTQYF.

The chain uses TRBV5-1 and TRBJ2-3; 8 bases line up with TRBD1. The trim removed 1 base at V and 2 bases at J, leaving 6 bases unmatched. Germline lookup yields CDR1 SGHRS and CDR2 YFSETQ. The CDR3 is made up of 16 amino acids. In DNA form, the CDR3 reads TGCGCCAGCAGCTTGCAGGGGGCCGGTAACACAGATACGCAGTATTTT. Protein sequence: CASSLQGAGNTDTQYF.

The V and J genes are TRBV6-5 and TRBJ1-4, with D possibly matching TRBD1 (5 bases). The CDR3 loop spans 14 amino acids. The V end was cut by 2 bases, the J end by 7 bases, with 11 bases between. Per the germline V gene, CDR1 is MNHEY and CDR2 is SVGAGI. Written as DNA, the CDR3 is TGTGCCAGCAGTTACGGGGAAGGGGTTGAAAAACTGTTTTTT. Translating gives CASSYGEGVEKLFF.

CDR3 bases: TGCGCCAGCAGCGACCCCCGGGGGGCCCTCCTCGGAAGCGGTGAGCAGTTCTTC. It yields the protein CASSDPRGALLGSGEQFF. The chain is built from TRBV5-1 and TRBJ2-1, with D possibly TRBD2 on 7 matching bases. Per germline, CDR1 SGHRS and CDR2 YFSETQ. The ends were cut back, 4 bases at V and 9 bases at J, with 29 bases in the middle. The CDR3 has 18 residues.

The V gene is TRBV7-6, the J gene TRBJ2-1; 8 bases are a match to TRBD2. Germline V CDR1 and CDR2: SGHVS, FNYEAQ. After removal of 1 base from V and 6 bases from J, the junction contained 23 bases not matched to a gene. The CDR3 consists of 21 residues. CDR3 protein: CASSLEGLNGGSSGASNEQFF. CDR3 sequence (DNA): TGTGCCAGCAGCTTAGAGGGGCTCAACGGAGGGAGTAGCGGGGCCAGCAATGAGCAGTTCTTC.

This clone was recorded only once. This chain uses TRBV19 with TRBJ2-1; TRBD1 agrees at 7 bases. CDR3 size: 16 residues. Trimming took 6 bases from V and 4 from J; bases not matched to a gene: 12. Germline CDR1 LNHDA, CDR2 SQIVND (reference sequence). CDR3 sequence (DNA): TGTGCCAGTAGAGGGTCGAACAGGGGTGGGTACAATGAGCAGTTCTTC. Its translation is CASRGSNRGGYNEQFF.